This T cell receptor (beta chain) was recovered during a study of blood T cells in healthy people across ages (dated by TCRdb to about 2015). For context, the study as a whole: In model experiments, template switching captured about one uniquely barcoded TCR beta cDNA molecule for every two T cells. To avoid experimental bias, donors of different ages were randomly spread across the sequencing lanes. Two additional independent replicas of 1 million unique cDNA reads from the same blood draw were analyzed for two donors (one aged 18 to 29 and one aged 80 or older). Using deep sequencing normalized with unique cDNA molecular identifiers, the study measured how TCR beta repertoire diversity changes with age. The donors were split into four age groups: young (average around 15 years), middle-aged (39), aged (roughly 68) and long-lived (over 80).

The donors were 40 or so Caucasian individuals from Russia, aged roughly 6 to 100 years, who were systemically healthy. Each donor gave 8 to 10 milliliters of peripheral blood, collected into EDTA-treated Vacutainer tubes. PBMCs were isolated by Ficoll-Paque density-gradient centrifugation, with at least 7 million obtained per sample. Total RNA was extracted from PBMCs with Trizol reagent, with at least 6 micrograms obtained per sample. Naive CD45RAhigh/CD27high T cell percentages were measured by flow cytometry on a PBMC aliquot from every donor. The germline V gene gives CDR1 as SNHLY and CDR2 as FYNNEI. The germline V and J ends show losses of 7 bases and 2 bases respectively, and no gene match explains 3 bases of the junction. The CDR3 has 15 amino acids, counting the end cysteine and phenylalanine. Only the CDR3 portion is preserved as DNA: 45 bases, with reading frame beginning at the first base.

This clonotype was counted only a few times. Its antigen remains undetermined. Qualities for individual bases were not recorded, and no much larger clone is one base off. Overall study outcomes, separate from this receptor: Observed TCR beta diversity correlated strongly with the percentage of naive T cells measured by flow cytometry. Estimates of total diversity from one million sequenced T cells were regarded as lower bounds and underestimates. Observed TCR beta diversity per million T cells fell roughly linearly with age, and a significant reduction was already apparent by age about 43. Donor CMV infection status was unknown, potentially confounding age-related changes in expanded clonotypes. The long-lived group showed more naive CD4+ T cells, fewer expanded clones and increased TCR diversity than the aged group, suggesting age selection. Conclusive comparison of naive and antigen-experienced compartments was prevented by the profiling of bulk unsorted PBMCs.

Receptor libraries were prepared by 5' RACE. The sample was run on an Illumina HiSeq 2500. A second about 7 to 12 cycle PCR used a sample-barcoded 5' primer and a J-beta primer mix. A template-switch 5' adaptor carrying 12 random nucleotides introduced a unique molecular identifier onto each TCR beta cDNA molecule. Each sample yielded at least 3 million CDR3-containing paired-end reads. All of the RNA was converted into first-strand cDNA using the Mint cDNA synthesis kit, with a TRBC-specific oligonucleotide serving as the primer. All cDNA was treated with uracil-DNA glycosylase and then went through a first 18-cycle PCR with the universal primers M1SS and BC2_uni_R. The authors processed their data as follows. Normalization of each sample was performed by random selection of 1 million high-quality reads, each carrying a distinct molecular identifier. Instead of being binned into consensus sequences, reads that shared molecular identifiers were thrown out. MiTCR, run with a Q25 quality threshold and the strictest error-elimination algorithm, handled CDR3 identification, clonotype clustering and error correction. A nonparametric unseen species model with Euler transformation was used to estimate a lower bound on total TCR beta diversity. Through fastp at Q25 and MiXCR, TCRdb rebuilt clones from the public reads, retaining in-frame beta chains. Rows matching on CDR3 protein sequence are summarized as one entry with the most common DNA and genes. The V and J calls come from TCRdb's annotation, not from the publication. Here the sample has some 1 million distinct CDR3 sequences; under 45% occur a single time. The leading ten clones occupy approximately 17% of the sample.

This TCR derives from a woman between 55 and 75 years old in good health. Sequenced input: blood. The V and J segments used are TRBV2 and TRBJ2-7, and 15 bases in between align with TRBD2. Here is the DNA: TGTGCCAGCACCGGACTAGCGGGAGGGCCCTACGAGCAGTACTTC. Its protein reads: CASTGLAGGPYEQYF.